This is a list of T cell receptor beta chains from one sample in a study of T cells in Graves' hyperthyroidism and ophthalmopathy. TCRdb passed the multiplex PCR reads through MiXCR, listing each CDR3 protein once. The table has about 400,000 distinct CDR3 sequences, about 15% seen once; the top ten hold 7.5% to 8%. Sequenced: blood. Every receptor here comes from a woman younger than 35 with Graves' hyperthyroidism. Both conserved end residues are part of each CDR3. Fields, in order: D gene, J gene, clone size, V gene, CDR3 length, CDR3 DNA, CDR3 protein. A D gene is named only where the DNA matches it firmly. The size entry is marked missing in some rows and otherwise reads once, few, many or a size class.

D: TRBD2
J: TRBJ2-1
size: many
V: TRBV7-9
length: 16
DNA: TGTGCCAGCAGCTCAGGGACTAGCGGGAGGTTGGATGAGCAGTTCTTC
CDR3: CASSSGTSGRLDEQFF

D: TRBD2
J: TRBJ2-1
size: few
V: TRBV11-2
length: 19
DNA: TGTGCCAGCAGCTTAGATTTAACTAGCGGGAGGGCTTCCTACAATGAGCAGTTCTTC
CDR3: CASSLDLTSGRASYNEQFF

D: .
J: TRBJ2-3
size: .
V: TRBV25-1
length: 17
DNA: TGTGCCAGCAGTCCCCACAAAGGGGGTGGAACCACAGATACGCAGTATTTT
CDR3: CASSPHKGGGTTDTQYF

D: TRBD1
J: TRBJ1-2
size: .
V: TRBV5-4
length: 13
DNA: TGTGCCAGCACCATACAGGGGGCTGGTGGCTACACCTTC
CDR3: CASTIQGAGGYTF

D: .
J: TRBJ2-2
size: many
V: TRBV6-5
length: 16
DNA: TGTGCCAGCAGTTACTTTTCAGGGCTGGACACCGGGGAGCTGTTTTTT
CDR3: CASSYFSGLDTGELFF

D: TRBD2
J: TRBJ2-3
size: .
V: TRBV20-1
length: 16
DNA: TGCAGTGCTAGAGTTACTAGCGCCGGGAGCACAGATACGCAGTATTTT
CDR3: CSARVTSAGSTDTQYF

D: TRBD2
J: TRBJ2-1
size: .
V: TRBV5-5
length: 16
DNA: TGTGCCAGCAGCCGAGGCGTCGGGGGGGCCTACAATGAGCAGTTCTTC
CDR3: CASSRGVGGAYNEQFF

D: TRBD2
J: TRBJ2-7
size: many
V: TRBV9
length: 14
DNA: TGTGCCAGCAGCGCGGGACTAGCATCCTACGAGCAGTACTTC
CDR3: CASSAGLASYEQYF

D: TRBD2
J: TRBJ2-3
size: .
V: TRBV29-1
length: 15
DNA: TGCAGCGTACAAGGACTAGCGGGACGACAGATCACGCAGTATTTT
CDR3: CSVQGLAGRQITQYF

D: .
J: TRBJ2-1
size: many
V: TRBV11-2
length: 14
DNA: TGTGCCAGCAGCCCCCCCTCGGCGGGCAATGAGCAGTTCTTC
CDR3: CASSPPSAGNEQFF

D: .
J: TRBJ2-2
size: many
V: TRBV15
length: 15
DNA: TGTGCCACCAGCAGAGATCGATTCGCGTCCGGGGAGCTGTTTTTT
CDR3: CATSRDRFASGELFF

D: TRBD2
J: TRBJ2-7
size: many
V: TRBV5-1
length: 14
DNA: TGCGCCAGCACCGCCGGGACTAACTCCTACGAGCAGTACTTC
CDR3: CASTAGTNSYEQYF

D: TRBD1
J: TRBJ2-7
size: few
V: TRBV19
length: 14
DNA: TGTGCCAGTCGGAGGGACAGGGGAATTTACGAGCAGTACTTC
CDR3: CASRRDRGIYEQYF

D: .
J: TRBJ2-1
size: many
V: TRBV6-1
length: 16
DNA: TGTGCCAGCAGGGATTTTGGACTGTGGGTAGAGAATGAGCAGTTCTTC
CDR3: CASRDFGLWVENEQFF

D: .
J: TRBJ2-5
size: many
V: TRBV3-1
length: 14
DNA: TGTGCCAGCAGCCAAGAGGACAGTGGAGAGACCCAGTACTTC
CDR3: CASSQEDSGETQYF

D: .
J: TRBJ2-2
size: .
V: TRBV19
length: 16
DNA: TGTGCCAGTGGGGCATCGGTTCAGAGCGGTACCGGGGAGCTGTTTTTT
CDR3: CASGASVQSGTGELFF

D: TRBD2
J: TRBJ2-1
size: once
V: TRBV2
length: 13
DNA: TGTGCCAGCAGTGCGGGAGGGCTTAGTGAGCAGTTCTTC
CDR3: CASSAGGLSEQFF

D: .
J: TRBJ2-1
size: many
V: TRBV5-1
length: 15
DNA: TGCGCCAGCAGCTTGGGGGGGTACTCCTACAATGAGCAGTTCTTC
CDR3: CASSLGGYSYNEQFF

D: .
J: TRBJ1-6
size: many
V: TRBV28
length: 14
DNA: TGTGCCAGCAGTTTAGAAGCAGGGGCAAGACCCCTCCACTTT
CDR3: CASSLEAGARPLHF

D: TRBD1
J: TRBJ1-2
size: many
V: TRBV6-1
length: 15
DNA: TGTGCCAGCAGCCCGGGACAGGGGAATTTTTATGGCTACACCTTC
CDR3: CASSPGQGNFYGYTF

D: TRBD2
J: TRBJ2-3
size: few
V: TRBV24-1
length: 14
DNA: TGTGCCACCAGTGATTCGCGGGGGAGGGATACGCAGTATTTT
CDR3: CATSDSRGRDTQYF

D: TRBD2
J: TRBJ2-2
size: once
V: TRBV11-2
length: 15
DNA: TGTGCCAGCAGCCTAAGCGGGAGAGCTTTCGGGGAGCTGTTTTTT
CDR3: CASSLSGRAFGELFF

D: .
J: TRBJ2-1
size: many
V: TRBV5-1
length: 15
DNA: TGCGCCAGCAGCCCCTCAGCAGGCCTCTACAATGAGCAGTTCTTC
CDR3: CASSPSAGLYNEQFF

D: .
J: TRBJ1-3
size: many
V: TRBV4-1
length: 14
DNA: TGCGCCAGCAGCCAAAAGGGGACTGGAAACACCATATATTTT
CDR3: CASSQKGTGNTIYF

D: TRBD1
J: TRBJ2-1
size: many
V: TRBV5-1
length: 15
DNA: TGCGCCAGCAGAATTACAGGGGAACTGTACAATGAGCAGTTCTTC
CDR3: CASRITGELYNEQFF

D: .
J: TRBJ1-1
size: many
V: TRBV19
length: 16
DNA: TGTGCCAGTAGGTCCTGGAGGGGAGGGATAGTCACTGAAGCTTTCTTT
CDR3: CASRSWRGGIVTEAFF

D: TRBD2
J: TRBJ2-2
size: .
V: TRBV5-4
length: 15
DNA: TGTGCCAGCAGCTTACCAGCGGGAAACACCGGGGAGCTGTTTTTT
CDR3: CASSLPAGNTGELFF

D: TRBD1
J: TRBJ2-7
size: many
V: TRBV7-8
length: 16
DNA: TGTGCCAGCAGCTTAGCGACACGACAGGGGGTTTACGAGCAGTACTTC
CDR3: CASSLATRQGVYEQYF

D: TRBD2
J: TRBJ2-7
size: few
V: TRBV2
length: 15
DNA: TGTGCCAGAGGGACTAGCGGGGGGGTTGCCTACGAGCAGTACTTC
CDR3: CARGTSGGVAYEQYF

D: TRBD1
J: TRBJ1-2
size: many
V: TRBV25-1
length: 15
DNA: TGTGCCAGCAGTGAACGGCGGGACAGTTCGCGAGGCTACACCTTC
CDR3: CASSERRDSSRGYTF

D: TRBD1
J: TRBJ1-6
size: many
V: TRBV28
length: 15
DNA: TGTGCCAGCAGTTTGACAGGGGGGAGTGATTCACCCCTCCACTTT
CDR3: CASSLTGGSDSPLHF

D: .
J: TRBJ2-5
size: many
V: TRBV7-9
length: 11
DNA: TGTGCCAGCAGTTTAGAACTATATTTGTACTTC
CDR3: CASSLELYLYF

D: TRBD1
J: TRBJ2-1
size: many
V: TRBV29-1
length: 15
DNA: TGCAGCGTTGCCGGACAGGGGCGCCTCTACAATGAGCAGTTCTTC
CDR3: CSVAGQGRLYNEQFF

D: .
J: TRBJ2-6
size: once
V: TRBV6-2/TRBV6-3
length: 15
DNA: TGTGCCAGCAGTTATGGGCAATCCGGGGCCAACGTCCTGACTTTC
CDR3: CASSYGQSGANVLTF

D: .
J: TRBJ1-5
size: many
V: TRBV7-2
length: 17
DNA: TGTGCCAGCAGCTTAAGTAAGGGAATCAATAGCAATCAGCCCCAGCATTTT
CDR3: CASSLSKGINSNQPQHF

D: TRBD2
J: TRBJ2-7
size: .
V: TRBV29-1
length: 15
DNA: TGCAGCGTTGTCACGGGGACGGGGGGGTTACACGAGCAGTACTTC
CDR3: CSVVTGTGGLHEQYF

D: .
J: TRBJ2-3
size: many
V: TRBV5-1
length: 16
DNA: TGCGCCAGCAGCCCGGAGGCCTGGGGGTCAGGAGATACGCAGTATTTT
CDR3: CASSPEAWGSGDTQYF

D: TRBD1
J: TRBJ2-7
size: .
V: TRBV20-1
length: 14
DNA: TGCAGTGCTAGAGCCGGGACAGGGGGCAACGAGCAGTACTTC
CDR3: CSARAGTGGNEQYF

D: TRBD2
J: TRBJ2-7
size: many
V: TRBV6-1
length: 15
DNA: TGTGCCAGCAGGCTGGGGGGGACGAGCTCCTACGAGCAGTACTTC
CDR3: CASRLGGTSSYEQYF

D: TRBD2
J: TRBJ2-5
size: .
V: TRBV29-1
length: 19
DNA: TGCAGCGTTGTGAAATGGGGCCTAGCGGGAGGGACGTACCAAGAGACCCAGTACTTC
CDR3: CSVVKWGLAGGTYQETQYF